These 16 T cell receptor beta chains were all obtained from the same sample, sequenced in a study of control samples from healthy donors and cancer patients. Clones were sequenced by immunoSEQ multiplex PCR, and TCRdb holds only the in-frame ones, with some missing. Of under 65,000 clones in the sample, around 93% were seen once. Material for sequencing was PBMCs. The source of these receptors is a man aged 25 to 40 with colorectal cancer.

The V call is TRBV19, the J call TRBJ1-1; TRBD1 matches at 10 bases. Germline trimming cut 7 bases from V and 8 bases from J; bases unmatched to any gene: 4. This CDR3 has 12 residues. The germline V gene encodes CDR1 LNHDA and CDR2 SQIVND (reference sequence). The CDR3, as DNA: TGTGCCAGTAAGAGGACAGGGGGGGAAGCTTTCTTT. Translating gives CASKRTGGEAFF.

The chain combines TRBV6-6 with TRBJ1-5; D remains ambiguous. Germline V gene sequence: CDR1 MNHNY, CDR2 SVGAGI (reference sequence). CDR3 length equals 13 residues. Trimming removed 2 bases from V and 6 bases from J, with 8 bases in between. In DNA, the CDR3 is TGTGCCAGCAGTTACAAGGATGGTCAGCCCCAGCATTTT. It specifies CASSYKDGQPQHF.

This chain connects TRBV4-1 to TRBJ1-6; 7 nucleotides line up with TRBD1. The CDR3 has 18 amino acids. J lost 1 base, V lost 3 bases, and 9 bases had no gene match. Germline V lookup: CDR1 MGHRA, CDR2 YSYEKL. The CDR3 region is CASSHNPTGRSYNSPLHF. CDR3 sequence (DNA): TGCGCCAGCAGCCATAATCCGACAGGGAGGTCCTATAATTCACCCCTCCACTTT.

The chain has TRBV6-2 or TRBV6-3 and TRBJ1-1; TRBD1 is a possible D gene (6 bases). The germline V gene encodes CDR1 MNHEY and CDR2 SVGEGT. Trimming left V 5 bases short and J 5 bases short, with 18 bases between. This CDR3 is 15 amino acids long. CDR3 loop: CASSRNQRGRTEAFF. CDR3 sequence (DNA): TGTGCCAGCAGTCGAAATCAGAGGGGGAGGACTGAAGCTTTCTTT.

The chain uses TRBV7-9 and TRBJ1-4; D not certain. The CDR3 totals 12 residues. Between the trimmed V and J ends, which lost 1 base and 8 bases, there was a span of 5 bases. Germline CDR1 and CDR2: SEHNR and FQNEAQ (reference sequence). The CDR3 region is CASSLGAEKLFF. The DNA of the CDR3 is TGTGCCAGCAGCTTAGGAGCGGAAAAACTGTTTTTT. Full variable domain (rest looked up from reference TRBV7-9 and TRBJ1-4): DTGVSQNPRHKITKRGQNVTFRCDPISEHNRLYWYRQTLGQGPEFLTYFQNEAQLEKSRLLSDRFSAERPKGSFSTLEIQRTEQGDSAMYLCASSLGAEKLFFGSGTQLSVL.

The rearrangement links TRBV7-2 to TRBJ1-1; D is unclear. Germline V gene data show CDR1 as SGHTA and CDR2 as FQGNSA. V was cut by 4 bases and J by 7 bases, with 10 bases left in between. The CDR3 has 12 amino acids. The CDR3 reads CASSSSALEAFF. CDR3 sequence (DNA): TGTGCCAGCAGCTCTAGCGCACTTGAAGCTTTCTTT.

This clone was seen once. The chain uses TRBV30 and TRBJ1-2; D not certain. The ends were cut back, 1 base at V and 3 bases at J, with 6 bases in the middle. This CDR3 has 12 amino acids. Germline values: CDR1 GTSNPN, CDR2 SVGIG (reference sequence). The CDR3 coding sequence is TGTGCCTGGAGTGCCACAGACTATGGCTACACCTTC. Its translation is CAWSATDYGYTF. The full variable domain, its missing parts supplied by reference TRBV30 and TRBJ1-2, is SQTIHQWPATLVQPVGSPLSLECTVEGTSNPNLYWYRQAAGRGLQLLFYSVGIGQISSEVPQNLSASRPQDRQFILSSKKLLLSDSGFYLCAWSATDYGYTFGSGTRLTVV.

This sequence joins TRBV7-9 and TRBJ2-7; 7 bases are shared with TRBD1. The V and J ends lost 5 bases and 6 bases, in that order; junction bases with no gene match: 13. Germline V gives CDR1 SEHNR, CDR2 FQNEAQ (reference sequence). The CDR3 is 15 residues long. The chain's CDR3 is CASSTLMGQFTEQYF. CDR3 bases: TGTGCCAGCAGCACCCTAATGGGACAGTTTACCGAGCAGTACTTC. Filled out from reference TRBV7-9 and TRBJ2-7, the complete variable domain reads DTGVSQNPRHKITKRGQNVTFRCDPISEHNRLYWYRQTLGQGPEFLTYFQNEAQLEKSRLLSDRFSAERPKGSFSTLEIQRTEQGDSAMYLCASSTLMGQFTEQYFGPGTRLTVT.

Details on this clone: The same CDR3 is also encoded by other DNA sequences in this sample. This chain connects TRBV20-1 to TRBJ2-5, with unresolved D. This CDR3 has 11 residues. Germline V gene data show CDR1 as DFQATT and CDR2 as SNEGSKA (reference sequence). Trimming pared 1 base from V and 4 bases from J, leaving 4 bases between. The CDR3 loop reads CSARGGETQYF. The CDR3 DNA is TGCAGTGCTAGAGGCGGAGAGACCCAGTACTTC.

In DNA, the CDR3 is TGCGCCAGCAGTGACCCCCAAGGTGGGGCCTACGAGCAGTACGTC. Protein sequence: CASSDPQGGAYEQYV. The chain joins TRBV10-2 to TRBJ2-7; no firm D call. From germline, CDR1 is WSHSY and CDR2 SAAADI. This CDR3 has 15 residues. Between the trimmed V and J ends, which lost 3 bases and 2 bases, there was a span of 14 bases.

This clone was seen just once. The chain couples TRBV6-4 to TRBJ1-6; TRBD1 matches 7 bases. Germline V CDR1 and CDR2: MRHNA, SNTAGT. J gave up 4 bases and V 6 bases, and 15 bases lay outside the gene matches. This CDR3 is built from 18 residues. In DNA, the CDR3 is TGTGCCAGCAGCGACCGCATTCCGGACAGGCCTTATAATTCACCCCTCCACTTT. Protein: CASSDRIPDRPYNSPLHF.

CDR3 region: CASSISGQGIYEQYF. The CDR3 DNA is TGTGCCAGCTCAATAAGCGGACAGGGGATCTACGAGCAGTACTTC. This sequence joins TRBV18 and TRBJ2-7; 9 bases match TRBD1. The germline V gene has CDR1 KGHSH and CDR2 LQKENI. CDR3 length equals 15 residues. V gave up 5 bases and J gave up 3 bases; unmatched junction bases: 8.

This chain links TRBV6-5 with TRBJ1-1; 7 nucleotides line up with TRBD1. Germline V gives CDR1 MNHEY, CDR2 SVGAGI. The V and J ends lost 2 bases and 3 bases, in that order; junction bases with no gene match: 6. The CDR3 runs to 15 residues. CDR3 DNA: TGTGCCAGCAGTTACAGGGGACAGCAGGACACTGAAGCTTTCTTT. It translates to CASSYRGQQDTEAFF.

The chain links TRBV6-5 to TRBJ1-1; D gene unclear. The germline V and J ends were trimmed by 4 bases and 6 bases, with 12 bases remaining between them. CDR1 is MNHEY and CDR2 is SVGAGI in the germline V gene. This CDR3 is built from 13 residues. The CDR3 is CASSSPGRAEAFF. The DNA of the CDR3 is TGTGCCAGCAGTTCCCCCGGACGGGCTGAAGCTTTCTTT.

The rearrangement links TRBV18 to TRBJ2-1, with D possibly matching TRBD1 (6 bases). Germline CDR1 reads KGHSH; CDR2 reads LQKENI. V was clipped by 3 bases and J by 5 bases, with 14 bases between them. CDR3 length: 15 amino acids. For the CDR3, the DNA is TGTGCCAGCTCACCTACCGGGACACAAAACAATGAGCAGTTCTTC. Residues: CASSPTGTQNNEQFF.

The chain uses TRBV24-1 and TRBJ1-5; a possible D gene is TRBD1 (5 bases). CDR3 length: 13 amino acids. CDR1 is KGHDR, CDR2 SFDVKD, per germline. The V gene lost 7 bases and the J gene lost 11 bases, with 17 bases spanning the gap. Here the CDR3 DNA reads TGTGCCACCAGCGAACCCCTCGGGGGAGCCCAGCATTTT. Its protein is CATSEPLGGAQHF.